These T cell receptor beta chains were read from a single sample in a study of OX40 agonist ivuxolimab in advanced cancers. The repertoire was sequenced with immunoSEQ multiplex PCR; TCRdb's copy has only in-frame clones and lacks some. In the table there are approximately 64,000 clones, about nine tenths of which are singletons. The sequencing here drew on CD4+ or CD8+ T cells sorted from blood, taken in a trial of the OX40 agonist ivuxolimab. Receptor source: an adult with an advanced solid tumor such as melanoma, head and neck, liver or kidney cancer. CDR3s include the opening cysteine and the closing phenylalanine or tryptophan. The order of the fields is CDR3 length, J gene, V gene, D gene, clone size, CDR3 protein, CDR3 DNA. The D gene is left open where the match is weak. Clone size is not always given. Where it is, it says once, few, many or a class for expanded clones.

length: 16
J: TRBJ2-7
V: TRBV25-1
D: .
size: .
CDR3: CASSEEEVGNSYEQYF
DNA: TGTGCCAGCAGTGAAGAAGAGGTAGGAAACTCCTACGAGCAGTACTTC

length: 15
J: TRBJ2-4
V: TRBV4-1
D: TRBD1
size: .
CDR3: CASSHADRAQNIQYF
DNA: TGCGCCAGCAGCCATGCCGACAGGGCGCAAAACATTCAGTACTTC

length: 13
J: TRBJ1-2
V: TRBV6-6
D: .
size: .
CDR3: CASSYSGSISYTF
DNA: TGTGCCAGCAGTTACTCGGGCAGTATAAGCTACACCTTC

length: 11
J: TRBJ2-7
V: TRBV28
D: .
size: once
CDR3: CASGDPYEQYF
DNA: TGTGCCAGCGGAGACCCCTACGAGCAGTACTTC

length: 16
J: TRBJ2-1
V: TRBV5-6
D: TRBD2
size: .
CDR3: CASSLVAGGPRNEQFF
DNA: TGTGCCAGCAGCTTGGTAGCGGGAGGGCCGAGGAATGAGCAGTTCTTC

length: 15
J: TRBJ2-5
V: TRBV19
D: TRBD1
size: .
CDR3: CASSMRQGEGETQYF
DNA: TGTGCCAGTAGTATGAGACAGGGGGAGGGGGAGACCCAGTACTTC

length: 15
J: TRBJ1-4
V: TRBV18
D: .
size: .
CDR3: CASSPPGPGNEKLFF
DNA: TGTGCCAGCTCACCGCCGGGACCAGGGAATGAAAAACTGTTTTTT

length: 13
J: TRBJ2-5
V: TRBV2
D: TRBD1
size: .
CDR3: CASRTQGQGAQYF
DNA: TGTGCCAGCAGGACCCAGGGCCAGGGGGCCCAGTACTTC

length: 14
J: TRBJ1-5
V: TRBV19
D: .
size: .
CDR3: CASNPGRERQPQHF
DNA: TGTGCCAGTAACCCGGGGAGAGAGAGGCAGCCCCAGCATTTT

length: 12
J: TRBJ2-7
V: TRBV30
D: .
size: once
CDR3: CAWNRGTYEQYF
DNA: TGTGCCTGGAATAGGGGAACCTACGAGCAGTACTTC

length: 14
J: TRBJ1-5
V: TRBV10-3
D: .
size: .
CDR3: CAISPDSYNQPQHF
DNA: TGTGCCATCAGTCCGGACAGCTACAATCAGCCCCAGCATTTT

length: 14
J: TRBJ1-5
V: TRBV5-8
D: .
size: .
CDR3: CASGGPYSNQPQHF
DNA: TGTGCCAGCGGGGGCCCATATAGCAATCAGCCCCAGCATTTT

length: 15
J: TRBJ1-4
V: TRBV5-6
D: TRBD1
size: .
CDR3: CASSLGTGLQEKLFF
DNA: TGTGCCAGCAGCTTGGGGACAGGGCTTCAGGAAAAACTGTTTTTT

length: 15
J: TRBJ1-2
V: TRBV6-1
D: TRBD1
size: .
CDR3: CASSEAGQANYGYTF
DNA: TGTGCCAGCAGTGAAGCGGGACAGGCTAACTATGGCTACACCTTC

length: 15
J: TRBJ2-2
V: TRBV9
D: TRBD1
size: .
CDR3: CASSVTGGATGELFF
DNA: TGTGCCAGCAGCGTCACAGGGGGCGCAACCGGGGAGCTGTTTTTT

length: 12
J: TRBJ1-1
V: TRBV30
D: TRBD1
size: .
CDR3: CAWSGTGAEAFF
DNA: TGTGCCTGGAGCGGGACAGGCGCTGAAGCTTTCTTT

length: 13
J: TRBJ2-7
V: TRBV6-1
D: .
size: once
CDR3: CASNRAPSYEQYF
DNA: TGTGCCAGCAACAGGGCCCCTTCCTACGAGCAGTACTTC

length: 15
J: TRBJ1-4
V: TRBV15
D: .
size: .
CDR3: CATSSRGLTNEKLFF
DNA: TGTGCCACCAGCAGCAGGGGACTAACTAATGAAAAACTGTTTTTT

length: 15
J: TRBJ1-2
V: TRBV27
D: .
size: .
CDR3: CASSQYTKSNYGYTF
DNA: TGTGCCAGCAGTCAATACACCAAATCGAACTATGGCTACACCTTC

length: 11
J: TRBJ2-7
V: TRBV5-1
D: .
size: .
CDR3: CASSGAYEQYF
DNA: TGCGCCAGCAGCGGAGCCTACGAGCAGTACTTC

length: 14
J: TRBJ1-1
V: TRBV6-5
D: TRBD1
size: .
CDR3: CASKRQQGNTEAFF
DNA: TGTGCCAGCAAGCGGCAACAGGGGAATACTGAAGCTTTCTTT

length: 13
J: TRBJ1-5
V: TRBV2
D: TRBD1
size: .
CDR3: CASGGTGNQPQHF
DNA: TGTGCCAGCGGTGGGACAGGCAATCAGCCCCAGCATTTT

length: 13
J: TRBJ2-7
V: TRBV27
D: TRBD1
size: .
CDR3: CASSHRDRDEQYF
DNA: TGTGCCAGCAGTCACCGGGACAGGGACGAGCAGTACTTC

length: 13
J: TRBJ1-2
V: TRBV7-2
D: .
size: .
CDR3: CASSLTSPYGYTF
DNA: TGTGCCAGCAGCTTGACTTCTCCCTATGGCTACACCTTC

length: 13
J: TRBJ2-1
V: TRBV6-1
D: TRBD1
size: .
CDR3: CASRWETGEAQFF
DNA: TGTGCCAGCAGATGGGAGACAGGGGAAGCGCAGTTCTTC

length: 16
J: TRBJ2-3
V: TRBV7-9
D: TRBD2
size: .
CDR3: CASSLLVLADTDTQYF
DNA: TGTGCCAGCAGCTTATTGGTACTAGCGGACACAGATACGCAGTATTTT

length: 15
J: TRBJ2-7
V: TRBV28
D: .
size: .
CDR3: CASTPHGGRSYEQYF
DNA: TGTGCCAGCACCCCGCATGGGGGAAGGTCCTACGAGCAGTACTTC

length: 16
J: TRBJ1-5
V: TRBV6-6
D: TRBD1
size: .
CDR3: CASSYQPQGKRQPQHF
DNA: TGTGCCAGCAGTTACCAACCACAGGGGAAGAGGCAGCCCCAGCATTTT

length: 17
J: TRBJ2-2
V: TRBV11-2
D: TRBD2
size: .
CDR3: CASSLPSGRRYTGELFF
DNA: TGTGCCAGCAGCTTACCCAGCGGGAGGCGTTACACCGGGGAGCTGTTTTTT

length: 14
J: TRBJ1-1
V: TRBV29-1
D: .
size: .
CDR3: CSVAGPSTNTEAFF
DNA: TGCAGCGTAGCAGGTCCCTCGACGAACACTGAAGCTTTCTTT

length: 14
J: TRBJ1-3
V: TRBV6-5
D: .
size: .
CDR3: CASRKLGSGNTIYF
DNA: TGTGCCAGCCGAAAATTGGGGTCTGGAAACACCATATATTTT

length: 13
J: TRBJ2-2
V: TRBV7-8
D: .
size: .
CDR3: CASSSTNTGELFF
DNA: TGTGCCAGCAGCTCTACGAACACCGGGGAGCTGTTTTTT

length: 15
J: TRBJ2-7
V: TRBV7-2
D: .
size: .
CDR3: CASSLGGNANYEQYF
DNA: TGTGCCAGCAGCTTAGGCGGGAATGCAAACTACGAGCAGTACTTC

length: 15
J: TRBJ2-2
V: TRBV10-3
D: .
size: .
CDR3: CAISNLAANTGELFF
DNA: TGTGCCATCAGTAACTTAGCGGCGAACACCGGGGAGCTGTTTTTT

length: 11
J: TRBJ1-5
V: TRBV6-1
D: .
size: .
CDR3: CASSPGWPQHF
DNA: TGTGCCAGCAGCCCCGGGTGGCCCCAGCATTTT

length: 15
J: TRBJ2-1
V: TRBV19
D: TRBD2
size: .
CDR3: CASSELAGEYNEQFF
DNA: TGTGCCAGTAGTGAGTTAGCGGGAGAGTACAATGAGCAGTTCTTC

length: 14
J: TRBJ1-5
V: TRBV4-2
D: TRBD1
size: .
CDR3: CASSTGTGNQPQHF
DNA: TGTGCCAGCAGCACCGGGACAGGGAACCAGCCCCAGCATTTT

length: 14
J: TRBJ1-2
V: TRBV9
D: .
size: .
CDR3: CASSVGQGNYGYTF
DNA: TGTGCCAGCAGCGTAGGTCAGGGGAACTATGGCTACACCTTC

length: 15
J: TRBJ2-3
V: TRBV7-2
D: .
size: .
CDR3: CASSLAPESTDTQYF
DNA: TGTGCCAGCAGCTTAGCACCCGAGAGCACAGATACGCAGTATTTT

length: 16
J: TRBJ2-5
V: TRBV7-2
D: TRBD2
size: .
CDR3: CASSIAGTSGQETQYF
DNA: TGTGCCAGCAGCATAGCCGGGACTAGCGGACAAGAGACCCAGTACTTC

length: 12
J: TRBJ2-5
V: TRBV5-1
D: .
size: .
CDR3: CASSLAGETQYF
DNA: TGCGCCAGCAGCTTGGCCGGGGAGACCCAGTACTTC

length: 14
J: TRBJ1-2
V: TRBV27
D: .
size: .
CDR3: CASSQPGRTGGYTF
DNA: TGTGCCAGCAGTCAACCTGGAAGGACGGGAGGCTACACCTTC

length: 11
J: TRBJ2-7
V: TRBV20-1
D: .
size: once
CDR3: CSARNVYEQYF
DNA: TGCAGTGCTAGAAATGTTTACGAGCAGTACTTC

length: 15
J: TRBJ2-1
V: TRBV19
D: TRBD2
size: .
CDR3: CASNRGGLDSGEQFF
DNA: TGTGCCAGTAACCGAGGGGGACTAGATTCTGGTGAGCAGTTCTTC

length: 14
J: TRBJ1-1
V: TRBV6-6
D: .
size: .
CDR3: CASAQLVPYPEAFF
DNA: TGTGCCAGCGCGCAACTCGTCCCGTACCCCGAAGCTTTCTTT

length: 13
J: TRBJ1-1
V: TRBV19
D: .
size: .
CDR3: CASRRQLNTEAFF
DNA: TGTGCCAGTAGACGCCAGCTGAACACTGAAGCTTTCTTT

length: 15
J: TRBJ2-7
V: TRBV10-3
D: TRBD1
size: .
CDR3: CAISMGQQTSYEQYF
DNA: TGTGCCATCAGTATGGGACAGCAGACATCCTACGAGCAGTACTTC

length: 14
J: TRBJ1-4
V: TRBV6-5
D: .
size: .
CDR3: CASSIQRTNEKLFF
DNA: TGTGCCAGCAGCATACAGCGAACTAATGAAAAACTGTTTTTT

length: 13
J: TRBJ1-3
V: TRBV12-5
D: .
size: .
CDR3: CASALSPGNTIYF
DNA: TGTGCTAGTGCTCTATCCCCTGGAAACACCATATATTTT

length: 13
J: TRBJ1-6
V: TRBV7-9
D: .
size: .
CDR3: CASSLGGEAPLHF
DNA: TGTGCCAGCAGCTTGGGGGGGGAAGCACCCCTCCACTTT

length: 16
J: TRBJ2-7
V: TRBV6-5
D: .
size: .
CDR3: CASSYSTAGGSYEQYF
DNA: TGTGCCAGCAGTTACTCCACGGCCGGGGGTTCCTACGAGCAGTACTTC

length: 15
J: TRBJ2-5
V: TRBV9
D: TRBD2
size: .
CDR3: CASSGPSGNQETQYF
DNA: TGTGCCAGCAGCGGCCCTAGCGGAAATCAAGAGACCCAGTACTTC

length: 15
J: TRBJ2-1
V: TRBV6-1
D: .
size: .
CDR3: CASLSGQFSYNEQFF
DNA: TGTGCCAGCTTATCAGGACAGTTCTCCTACAATGAGCAGTTCTTC

length: 14
J: TRBJ1-1
V: TRBV15
D: .
size: .
CDR3: CATSRTTGNTEAFF
DNA: TGTGCCACCAGCAGAACCACGGGGAACACTGAAGCTTTCTTT